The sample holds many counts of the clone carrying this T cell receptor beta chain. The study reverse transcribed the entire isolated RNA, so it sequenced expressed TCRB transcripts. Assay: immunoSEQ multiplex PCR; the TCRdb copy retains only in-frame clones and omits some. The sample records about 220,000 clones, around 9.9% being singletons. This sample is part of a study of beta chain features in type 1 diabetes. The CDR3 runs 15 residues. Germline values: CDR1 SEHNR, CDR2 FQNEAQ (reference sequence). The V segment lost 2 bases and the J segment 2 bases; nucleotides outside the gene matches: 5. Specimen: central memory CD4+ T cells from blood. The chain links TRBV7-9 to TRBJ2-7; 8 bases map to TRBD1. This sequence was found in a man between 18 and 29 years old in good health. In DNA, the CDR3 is TGTGCCAGCAGCTTAAATTTGGGACAGGCCTACGAGCAGTACTTC. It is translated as CASSLNLGQAYEQYF. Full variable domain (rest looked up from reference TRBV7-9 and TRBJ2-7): DTGVSQNPRHKITKRGQNVTFRCDPISEHNRLYWYRQTLGQGPEFLTYFQNEAQLEKSRLLSDRFSAERPKGSFSTLEIQRTEQGDSAMYLCASSLNLGQAYEQYFGPGTRLTVT.